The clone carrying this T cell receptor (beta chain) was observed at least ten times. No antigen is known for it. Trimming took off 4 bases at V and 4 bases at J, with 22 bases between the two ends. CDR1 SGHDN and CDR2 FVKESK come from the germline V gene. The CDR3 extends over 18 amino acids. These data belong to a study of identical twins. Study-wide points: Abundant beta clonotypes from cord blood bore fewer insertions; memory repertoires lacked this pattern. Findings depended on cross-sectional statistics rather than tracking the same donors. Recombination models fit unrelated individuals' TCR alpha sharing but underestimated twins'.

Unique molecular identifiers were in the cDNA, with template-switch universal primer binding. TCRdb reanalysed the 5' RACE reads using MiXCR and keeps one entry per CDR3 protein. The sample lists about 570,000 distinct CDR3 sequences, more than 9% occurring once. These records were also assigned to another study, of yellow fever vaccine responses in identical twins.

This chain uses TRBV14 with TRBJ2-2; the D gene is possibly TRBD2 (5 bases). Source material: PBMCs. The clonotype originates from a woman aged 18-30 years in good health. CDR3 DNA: TGTGCCAGCAGCCCGGGCGATAGGACTCCACGGGTCACCGGGGAGCTGTTTTTT. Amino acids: CASSPGDRTPRVTGELFF.